This T cell receptor beta chain was sequenced for a study of T cells in Graves' hyperthyroidism and ophthalmopathy. Fresh peripheral blood, 10 ml, yielded the PBMCs. This CDR3 has 16 residues. The V and J ends lost 6 bases and 2 bases respectively, with 20 bases between them. Per germline, CDR1 DFQATT and CDR2 SNEGSKA (reference sequence). Amplified TCR beta CDR3 regions derived from RNA transcripts. Carried out on the TCR CDR3, a first-round RT-PCR used the HTBI primer set. In TCRdb, the multiplex PCR reads were re-called with MiXCR into one record per CDR3 protein. The sample carries about 210,000 distinct CDR3 sequences, approximately 17% recorded once. Only a few counts were recorded for this clonotype.

This sequence originates from a middle-aged man with Graves' hyperthyroidism. The chain joins TRBV20-1 to TRBJ1-5; TRBD1 might be the D (6 bases). The specimen sequenced was blood. The CDR3 DNA reads as TGCAGTGCGGGGCCCGAAACAGGGTTTGGCAATCAGCCCCAGCATTTT. Amino acids: CSAGPETGFGNQPQHF.